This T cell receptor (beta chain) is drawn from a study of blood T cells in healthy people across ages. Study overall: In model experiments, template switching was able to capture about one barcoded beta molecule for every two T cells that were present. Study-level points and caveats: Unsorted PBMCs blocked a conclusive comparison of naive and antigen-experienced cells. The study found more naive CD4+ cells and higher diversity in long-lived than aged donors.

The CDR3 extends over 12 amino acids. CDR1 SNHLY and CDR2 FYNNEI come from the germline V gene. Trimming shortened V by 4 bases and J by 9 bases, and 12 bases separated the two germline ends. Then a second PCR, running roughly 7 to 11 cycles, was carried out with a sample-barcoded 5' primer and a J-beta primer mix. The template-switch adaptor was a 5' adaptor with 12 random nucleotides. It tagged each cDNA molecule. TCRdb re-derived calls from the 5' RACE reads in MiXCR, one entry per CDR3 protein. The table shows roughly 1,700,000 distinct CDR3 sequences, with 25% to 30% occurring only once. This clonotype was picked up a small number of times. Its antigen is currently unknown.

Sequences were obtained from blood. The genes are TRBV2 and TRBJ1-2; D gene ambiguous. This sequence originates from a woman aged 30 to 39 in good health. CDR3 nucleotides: TGTGCCAGCAGTGCCGCTTCGGGGAGCTACACCTTC. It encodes CASSAASGSYTF.